The 16 T cell receptor beta chains in this list originate from one sample, sequenced in a study of cytomegalovirus exposure and HLA in healthy donors. PCR involved 60 Vbeta and 13 Jbeta primers. The repertoire was sequenced with immunoSEQ multiplex PCR; TCRdb's copy has only in-frame clones and lacks some. This table holds roughly 190,000 clones, around 90% found once. The sequencing sample was made of PBMCs. These receptors were collected from a boy aged 2-9 years in good health and CMV-seronegative.

The V call is TRBV4-1, the J call TRBJ1-2, with 9 bases identical to TRBD1. The V and J ends lost 5 bases and 0 bases, in that order; junction bases with no gene match: 13. Germline CDR1 and CDR2: MGHRA and YSYEKL. The CDR3 extends over 18 amino acids. CDR3 amino acids: CASSFAGQGLLTNYGYTF. CDR3 DNA: TGCGCCAGCAGCTTCGCCGGACAGGGGCTGCTCACTAACTATGGCTACACCTTC.

The chain has TRBV4-2 and TRBJ2-3; a weak D match, TRBD2 (6 bases). The CDR3 runs 17 residues. Trimming pared 1 base from V and 1 base from J, leaving 15 bases between. Per the germline V gene, CDR1 is LGHNA and CDR2 is YNFKEQ. The CDR3 loop reads CASSQGVAVGGTDTQYF. In DNA form, the CDR3 reads TGTGCCAGCAGCCAAGGGGTAGCGGTTGGGGGCACAGATACGCAGTATTTT.

The chain employs TRBV29-1 and TRBJ2-3; D uncertain. Germline assignment: CDR1 SQVTM and CDR2 ANQGSEA. The V end lost 3 bases, the J end lost 4 bases, and 14 bases lay between the germline ends. This CDR3 region has 14 residues. In nucleotides, the CDR3 is TGCAGCGTTGAGCCTGGAAGAGGCGCAGATACGCAGTATTTT. Translated, it gives CSVEPGRGADTQYF.

This clone was picked up one time. The chain links TRBV27 to TRBJ2-3; D gene unclear. Germline assignment: CDR1 MNHEY and CDR2 SMNVEV (reference sequence). The V end lost 2 bases, the J end lost 5 bases, and 20 bases lay between the germline ends. The CDR3 totals 17 residues. CDR3 in DNA: TGTGCCAGCAGTTTAACCTCCCCATGGTCTGCCAGAGATACGCAGTATTTT. Translated, it gives CASSLTSPWSARDTQYF.

J is TRBJ2-1 and V is TRBV6-5; D perhaps matches TRBD2 (6 bases). Germline values: CDR1 MNHEY, CDR2 SVGAGI. The V and J ends lost 7 bases and 0 bases respectively, with 13 bases between them. CDR3 length: 15 residues. Here the CDR3 reads CASTRGVYSYNEQFF. DNA for the CDR3: TGTGCCAGCACCCGCGGGGTCTACTCCTACAATGAGCAGTTCTTC.

The chain carries TRBV6-6 and TRBJ1-1, with a possible D match to TRBD1 (6 bases). V lost 2 bases and J lost 7, with 14 bases in between. Germline CDR1 MNHNY, CDR2 SVGAGI (reference sequence). This CDR3 contains 14 residues. The DNA of the CDR3 is TGTGCCAGCAGTTACGTTGACAGGCCTTATGAAGCTTTCTTT. This sequence encodes CASSYVDRPYEAFF.

The chain joins TRBV29-1 to TRBJ1-1; the match to TRBD1 covers 7 bases. Germline V gene sequence: CDR1 SQVTM, CDR2 ANQGSEA. V lost 7 bases and J lost 0; bases outside the gene matches: 5. The CDR3 consists of 13 residues. The CDR3 protein is CSGGDSMNTEAFF. Here the CDR3 DNA reads TGCAGCGGGGGGGACAGCATGAACACTGAAGCTTTCTTT.

V gene TRBV10-3 combines with J gene TRBJ2-5; D is uncertain. Germline CDR1 reads ENHRY; CDR2 reads SYGVKD. This CDR3 spans 11 amino acids. V was pared by 10 bases and J by 2 bases, with 8 bases between. The CDR3 DNA sequence: TGTGCCAGCGGCACACAAGAGACCCAGTACTTC. As protein: CASGTQETQYF.

This chain connects TRBV9 to TRBJ2-3; 8 bases are shared with TRBD2. This CDR3 spans 15 amino acids. Germline V CDR1 and CDR2: SGDLS, YYNGEE. J gave up 0 bases and V 3 bases, and 3 bases lay outside the gene matches. DNA of the CDR3: TGTGCCAGCAGCGCCGGGGGGGGAAGCACAGATACGCAGTATTTT. Protein: CASSAGGGSTDTQYF.

The chain recombines TRBV27 with TRBJ1-3, with D possibly being TRBD1 (5 bases). In germline, CDR1 is MNHEY, CDR2 SMNVEV (reference sequence). The CDR3 has 15 amino acids. The germline V and J ends were trimmed by 7 bases and 1 base, with 14 bases remaining between them. The CDR3 sequence: CASNTGVRSGNTIYF. The CDR3, as DNA: TGTGCCAGCAATACAGGTGTGCGTTCTGGAAACACCATATATTTT.

This chain links TRBV5-4 with TRBJ1-1; TRBD1 agrees at 9 bases. This CDR3 is built from 15 residues. Germline assignment: CDR1 SGHNT and CDR2 YYREEE (reference sequence). V lost 3 bases to trimming and J lost 4 bases; unmatched junction nucleotides: 7. CDR3 sequence: CASSSDRGGGTEAFF. DNA of the CDR3: TGTGCCAGCAGCTCGGACAGGGGAGGGGGCACTGAAGCTTTCTTT.

The DNA for the CDR3 is TGTGCCAGCAGCTCCCTCACACAGATTAGCAATCAGCCCCAGCATTTT. Translation: CASSSLTQISNQPQHF. The rearrangement joins TRBV27 to TRBJ1-5; D unresolved. The CDR3 consists of 16 residues. Germline V gives CDR1 MNHEY, CDR2 SMNVEV (reference sequence). The V gene lost 6 bases and the J gene lost 0 bases, with 15 bases spanning the gap.

This chain connects TRBV10-2 to TRBJ1-1; D is unresolved. Germline CDR1 and CDR2: WSHSY and SAAADI. This CDR3 region has 12 residues. V lost 5 bases, J lost 2 bases, and 6 bases lay in between. CDR3 protein: CASSLINTEAFF. The CDR3, as DNA: TGCGCCAGCAGTTTAATAAACACTGAAGCTTTCTTT.

The chain has TRBV5-1 and TRBJ2-3; D is perhaps TRBD2 (5 bases). The CDR3 covers 16 residues. Germline V gives CDR1 SGHRS, CDR2 YFSETQ. V was pared by 2 bases and J by 1 base, with 14 bases between. The DNA for the CDR3 is TGCGCCAGCAGCTTAGCCGGACGGACTGGCACAGATACGCAGTATTTT. Encoded protein: CASSLAGRTGTDTQYF.

V usage is TRBV5-4 and J usage is TRBJ2-3, with TRBD2 identical over 12 bases. V shed 8 bases, J shed 3 bases, and the junction held 16 bases outside the gene matches. CDR3 length equals 18 residues. Germline V gives CDR1 SGHNT, CDR2 YYREEE (reference sequence). CDR3 in DNA: TGTGCCAGAATGCAACTAGCGGGAGGAGGTGATGGGACAGATACGCAGTATTTT. Translating gives CARMQLAGGGDGTDTQYF.

This clone was found once. This chain joins TRBV5-3 and TRBJ1-1; 7 positions agree with TRBD1. TRBV5-3 is an ORF, with its function uncertain. CDR3 size: 15 residues. The trim removed 4 bases at V and 0 bases at J, leaving 6 bases unmatched. The CDR3 region has the DNA TGTGCCAGAAGCAAGGGACAGCCCGTGAACACTGAAGCTTTCTTT. Translation gives CARSKGQPVNTEAFF.